A selection of T cell receptor beta chains follows, all from one sample in a study of human T cells and chemical hapten exposure. TCRdb reprocessed the RACE reads with MiXCR, giving one entry per CDR3 protein. The table lists around 110,000 distinct CDR3 sequences, over 9% of them singletons, with around 2.2% in the top ten. Sequencing was performed on whole blood, taken in connection with sensitization to the hapten diphenylcyclopropenone (DPC). Receptors originate from a woman between 45 and 65 years old with alopecia areata. Some clones in this sample may be carry-over from other donors' samples. Each CDR3 is given with its conserved first and last residue. Each record gives: J gene, V gene, CDR3 protein.

J: TRBJ2-7
V: TRBV28
CDR3: CASSFGQGTHEQYF

J: TRBJ1-1
V: TRBV4-3
CDR3: CASSPHAGDSLEAFF

J: TRBJ2-1
V: TRBV13
CDR3: CASSLGLAGGPGNEQFF

J: TRBJ1-1
V: TRBV7-9
CDR3: CASSSRVRAPKTEAFF

J: TRBJ1-2
V: TRBV6-5
CDR3: CASSYSGQGLFYGYTF

J: TRBJ1-1
V: TRBV6-5
CDR3: CASSADSGGAVRTEAFF

J: TRBJ2-2
V: TRBV7-9
CDR3: CASSRSGPSPNTGELFF

J: TRBJ1-1
V: TRBV28
CDR3: CASRQDFTEAFF

J: TRBJ2-4
V: TRBV29-1
CDR3: CSVNGGTGKNIQYF

J: TRBJ2-7
V: TRBV10-3
CDR3: CAISAGDRHEQYF

J: TRBJ2-1
V: TRBV12-3/TRBV12-4
CDR3: CASTSWGGAHNEQFF

J: TRBJ2-7
V: TRBV4-3
CDR3: CASSQDEGYSYEQYF

J: TRBJ2-7
V: TRBV12-3/TRBV12-4
CDR3: CASSRTSGRGAYEQYF

J: TRBJ1-2
V: TRBV20-1
CDR3: CSARDGWEPYGYTF

J: TRBJ1-5
V: TRBV28
CDR3: CASSLGGSGNQPQHF

J: TRBJ1-2
V: TRBV20-1
CDR3: CSARQAGVDYGYTF

J: TRBJ1-1
V: TRBV5-6
CDR3: CASSLAGVLPAAFF

J: TRBJ2-1
V: TRBV9
CDR3: CASSVASGYNEQFF

J: TRBJ1-2
V: TRBV5-4
CDR3: CASSLGRSSQGYTF

J: TRBJ2-4
V: TRBV29-1
CDR3: CSVDRGRVQYF

J: TRBJ2-3
V: TRBV4-2
CDR3: CASSRRTSGTDTQYF

J: TRBJ2-3
V: TRBV28
CDR3: CASSVPGILAPDTQYF

J: TRBJ2-3
V: TRBV7-9
CDR3: CASSPRLTSTDTQYF

J: TRBJ2-1
V: TRBV10-3
CDR3: CAIRGTNLYNEQFF

J: TRBJ2-7
V: TRBV5-1
CDR3: CASSPTGRGYEQYF

J: TRBJ2-1
V: TRBV5-1
CDR3: CASSPGQSSYNEQFF

J: TRBJ1-1
V: TRBV27
CDR3: CASSLSMGAAINTEAFF

J: TRBJ1-5
V: TRBV27
CDR3: CASSLRQWNQPQHF

J: TRBJ1-3
V: TRBV3-1
CDR3: CASSQVFAGSGNTIYF

J: TRBJ2-2
V: TRBV7-2
CDR3: CASSPIFTGELFF

J: TRBJ2-3
V: TRBV5-1
CDR3: CATGRSGDTQYF

J: TRBJ1-1
V: TRBV29-1
CDR3: CSVGRGVGTEAFF

J: TRBJ1-1
V: TRBV27
CDR3: CASTTGPKDTEAFF

J: TRBJ1-2
V: TRBV12-3/TRBV12-4
CDR3: CASSLDRGRGYTF

J: TRBJ2-2
V: TRBV6-5
CDR3: CASRSQGAGTGELFF

J: TRBJ1-1
V: TRBV6-1
CDR3: CASSESKRAEAFF

J: TRBJ1-1
V: TRBV20-1
CDR3: CSARSPEAFF

J: TRBJ1-4
V: TRBV12-3/TRBV12-4
CDR3: CASSFGPEKLFF

J: TRBJ2-1
V: TRBV7-9
CDR3: CASSSDGDEQFF